The 10 T cell receptor beta chains below all came from one sample that was sequenced in a study of cytomegalovirus exposure and HLA in healthy donors. With 60 Vbeta and 13 Jbeta primers, the PCR was carried out. Generated by immunoSEQ multiplex PCR, the TCRdb table keeps only in-frame clones and is missing some. The sample includes 90,000 to 100,000 clones, about 80% of them seen just once. The sequenced sample was PBMCs. These receptor sequences come from a man aged 35 to 55 in good health and CMV-seronegative.

The chain joins TRBV6-1 to TRBJ2-5; TRBD2 might be the D (5 bases). The germline gives CDR1 MNHNS, CDR2 SASEGT. The CDR3 loop spans 13 amino acids. Trimming removed 8 bases at V and 1 base at J, with 11 bases between. The CDR3 coding sequence is TGTGCCAGCTCGTCCAGCGGCCAAGAGACCCAGTACTTC. Translating gives CASSSSGQETQYF.

The V and J genes are TRBV7-2 and TRBJ2-3; D gene unclear. The V and J ends lost 1 base and 4 bases respectively, with 12 bases between them. CDR3 size: 15 residues. Germline V CDR1 and CDR2: SGHTA, FQGNSA. DNA of the CDR3: TGTGCCAGCAGCTTAGATGGCCTAGTAGCAGATACGCAGTATTTT. Amino acids: CASSLDGLVADTQYF.

The chain is built from TRBV30 and TRBJ1-6; D is unclear. This CDR3 is built from 13 residues. V lost 0 bases, J lost 11 bases, and 11 bases lay in between. The germline CDR1 and CDR2 sequences are GTSNPN and SVGIG (reference sequence). CDR3 sequence (DNA): TGTGCCTGGAGTGTAGAAAGGAGAACACCCCTCCACTTT. Translating gives CAWSVERRTPLHF.

The rearrangement uses TRBV7-2 and TRBJ2-2, with TRBD2 identical over 13 bases. Germline CDR1 SGHTA, CDR2 FQGNSA. This CDR3 has 17 residues. With V trimmed by 5 bases and J by 6 bases, 9 bases remained unmatched. As DNA, the CDR3 is TGTGCCAGCAGCCCCCATACTAGCGGGGGGGCGGCCGGGGAGCTGTTTTTT. Its protein is CASSPHTSGGAAGELFF.

The rearrangement links TRBV2 to TRBJ1-3; 8 nucleotides line up with TRBD1. The CDR3 has 15 amino acids. Trimming removed 6 bases from V and 6 bases from J; junction bases left unmatched: 10. Germline CDR1 is SNHLY and CDR2 is FYNNEI. DNA for the CDR3: TGTGCCAGCAGCTTGGACAGGGAAGTTGAAAACACCATATATTTT. Translated, it gives CASSLDREVENTIYF.

The DNA for the CDR3 is TGTGCCAGCAGGGCTACGGGGGGTGCAGATACGCAGTATTTT. Translating gives CASRATGGADTQYF. The chain has TRBV5-6 and TRBJ2-3; 7 positions match TRBD2. The CDR3 is made up of 14 amino acids. CDR1 is SGHDT, CDR2 YYEEEE, per germline. The trim removed 5 bases at V and 4 bases at J, leaving 7 bases unmatched.

J is TRBJ1-1 and V is TRBV28; D possibly corresponds to TRBD1 (5 bases). Germline CDR1 reads MDHEN; CDR2 reads SYDVKM. V lost 9 bases, J lost 1 base, and 12 bases lay in between. This CDR3 spans 13 amino acids. CDR3 in amino acids: CARRGGENTEAFF. The CDR3 DNA is TGTGCCAGAAGGGGAGGGGAGAACACTGAAGCTTTCTTT.

The V and J genes are TRBV6-1 and TRBJ1-1, with TRBD1 as a possible D gene (5 bases). CDR1 is MNHNS and CDR2 is SASEGT in the germline V gene. The V and J ends lost 8 bases and 0 bases respectively, with 16 bases between them. The length of the CDR3 is 15 residues. The CDR3 DNA reads TGTGCCAGCGCCGTCCGGGCAGGGATGAACACTGAAGCTTTCTTT. This codes for CASAVRAGMNTEAFF.

This clone was recorded a few times. The chain employs TRBV2 and TRBJ1-5; 7 bases align to TRBD1. J was trimmed by 7 bases and V by 5 bases; bases with no gene match: 8. Germline V gene lookup returns CDR1 SNHLY and CDR2 FYNNEI. This CDR3 is 14 amino acids long. CDR3 DNA sequence: TGTGCCAGCAGTCAAGACAGGGCTCGGCAGCCCCAGCATTTT. Its translation is CASSQDRARQPQHF.

This clone was seen more than once but under ten times. The chain uses TRBV6-1 and TRBJ1-3; a weak D match, TRBD1 (5 bases). The CDR3 covers 15 residues. The germline V gene has CDR1 MNHNS and CDR2 SASEGT. V lost 3 bases to trimming and J lost 0 bases, with 9 bases between them. This chain's CDR3 is CASSDRRGSGNTIYF. In nucleotides, the CDR3 is TGTGCCAGCAGTGACCGGAGGGGCTCTGGAAACACCATATATTTT.